The present T cell receptor beta chain was sequenced within a study of identical twins. Notes on the study in general: In monozygotic twins, models underestimated the sharing of out-of-frame TCR alpha. Fewer insertions characterized abundant cord blood beta clonotypes, whereas memory repertoires showed none.

This CDR3 is built from 18 residues. The V and J ends lost 8 bases and 0 bases respectively, with 23 bases between them. Per germline, CDR1 MNHEY and CDR2 SMNVEV (reference sequence). Unique molecular identifiers were present on the cDNA, and a universal primer site came from template switching. MiXCR was run by TCRdb on the 5' RACE reads, yielding one entry per CDR3 protein. Here the sample spans around 670,000 distinct CDR3 sequences, 5.5% to 7.5% being singletons. The donors were all healthy and Caucasian. Worth noting for this clonotype: Its matching antigen is unknown.

The chain joins TRBV27 to TRBJ2-4, with D possibly TRBD1 on 6 matching bases. This sequence was found in a man aged 18 to 30 in good health. Sequences were obtained from naive T cells sorted from blood. CDR3 DNA sequence: TGTGCCAGCCCACCTAAGCGACAGGAGAACCTAGCCAAAAACATTCAGTACTTC. Its protein is CASPPKRQENLAKNIQYF.